These T cell receptor beta chains were read from a single sample in a study of cytomegalovirus exposure and HLA in healthy donors. Only in-frame clones appear in the TCRdb table, and some are missing; sequencing was by immunoSEQ multiplex PCR. This repertoire shows roughly 200,000 clones, approximately 80% found once; its top ten account for 1.7%. The source material was PBMCs. Receptor source: a man in his forties or fifties in good health and CMV-seronegative. CDR3s include the opening cysteine and the closing phenylalanine or tryptophan. The D gene is left open where the match is weak. Only some rows state a clone size, as once, few, many or a class for expanded clones.

D gene: TRBD1; clone size: -; J gene: TRBJ1-5; V gene: TRBV6-5; CDR3 DNA: TGTGCCAGCAGTCGACAGGGGGGTCAGCCCCAGCATTTT; CDR3 protein: CASSRQGGQPQHF
D gene: TRBD1; clone size: few; J gene: TRBJ2-5; V gene: TRBV5-1; CDR3 DNA: TGCGCCAGCAGCAGCGGACAGGGGGAACAAGAGACCCAGTACTTC; CDR3 protein: CASSSGQGEQETQYF
D gene: -; clone size: -; J gene: TRBJ2-3; V gene: TRBV5-4; CDR3 DNA: TGTGCCAGCAGCTTGGCGGGCACAGATACGCAGTATTTT; CDR3 protein: CASSLAGTDTQYF
D gene: TRBD2; clone size: -; J gene: TRBJ2-3; V gene: TRBV4-1; CDR3 DNA: TGCGCCAGCAGCCAACAACGACTAGCGGGAGGAGATACGCAGTATTTT; CDR3 protein: CASSQQRLAGGDTQYF
D gene: -; clone size: -; J gene: TRBJ1-5; V gene: TRBV18; CDR3 DNA: TGTGCCAGCTCACCACGGGCCGGAGGTAATAGCAATCAGCCCCAGCATTTT; CDR3 protein: CASSPRAGGNSNQPQHF
D gene: -; clone size: -; J gene: TRBJ1-1; V gene: TRBV4-1; CDR3 DNA: TGCGCCAGCAGCCAAGAAGGAACAGGGATGAACACTGAAGCTTTCTTT; CDR3 protein: CASSQEGTGMNTEAFF
D gene: TRBD1; clone size: -; J gene: TRBJ1-1; V gene: TRBV5-1; CDR3 DNA: TGCGCCAGCAGCTGGACAGGACAAACTGAAGCTTTCTTT; CDR3 protein: CASSWTGQTEAFF
D gene: -; clone size: -; J gene: TRBJ1-4; V gene: TRBV11-2; CDR3 DNA: TGTGCCAGCAGCGTAGAGGGCTTTATTGAAAAACTGTTTTTT; CDR3 protein: CASSVEGFIEKLFF
D gene: -; clone size: -; J gene: TRBJ1-1; V gene: TRBV14; CDR3 DNA: TGTGCCAGCAGTCCAACGGGAGTACTTCGCTTTGAAGCTTTCTTT; CDR3 protein: CASSPTGVLRFEAFF
D gene: -; clone size: -; J gene: TRBJ2-1; V gene: TRBV29-1; CDR3 DNA: TGCAGCTTCAGGGGTTCCTACAATGAGCAGTTCTTC; CDR3 protein: CSFRGSYNEQFF
D gene: TRBD1; clone size: -; J gene: TRBJ1-6; V gene: TRBV6-5; CDR3 DNA: TGTGCCAGCAGCCGAGGAACAGGGGTGAACTCACCCCTCCACTTT; CDR3 protein: CASSRGTGVNSPLHF
D gene: TRBD2; clone size: -; J gene: TRBJ2-1; V gene: TRBV6-1; CDR3 DNA: TGTGCCAGCAGTGCAGCGGGAGGGCCCGGGGATGAGCAGTTCTTC; CDR3 protein: CASSAAGGPGDEQFF
D gene: -; clone size: -; J gene: TRBJ2-5; V gene: TRBV5-1; CDR3 DNA: TGCGCCAGCAGCTCGACAGTGGAGACCCAGTACTTC; CDR3 protein: CASSSTVETQYF
D gene: -; clone size: -; J gene: TRBJ1-5; V gene: TRBV10-3; CDR3 DNA: TGTGCCATCGGCAGAAATAGCAATCAGCCCCAGCATTTT; CDR3 protein: CAIGRNSNQPQHF
D gene: -; clone size: -; J gene: TRBJ2-5; V gene: TRBV28; CDR3 DNA: TGTGCCAGCAGCGCGGACTTGCACCAAGAGACCCAGTACTTC; CDR3 protein: CASSADLHQETQYF
D gene: -; clone size: -; J gene: TRBJ2-5; V gene: TRBV5-6; CDR3 DNA: TGTGCCAGCAGCTTGAGGGGGACCCGCGCGGCCCAGTACTTC; CDR3 protein: CASSLRGTRAAQYF
D gene: TRBD2; clone size: -; J gene: TRBJ2-7; V gene: TRBV7-3; CDR3 DNA: TGTGCCAGCAGCTCCAAGGGACTAGCGGGAGCCTACGAGCAGTACTTC; CDR3 protein: CASSSKGLAGAYEQYF
D gene: TRBD1; clone size: few; J gene: TRBJ1-4; V gene: TRBV5-4; CDR3 DNA: TGTGCCAGCAGCTGGGGGGGGACAGGGGGTGCAACTAATGAAAAACTGTTTTTT; CDR3 protein: CASSWGGTGGATNEKLFF
D gene: TRBD2; clone size: -; J gene: TRBJ2-7; V gene: TRBV11-2; CDR3 DNA: TGTGCCAGCAGCCCACTAGCGGGAGCCTACGAGCAGTACTTC; CDR3 protein: CASSPLAGAYEQYF
D gene: -; clone size: -; J gene: TRBJ1-4; V gene: TRBV4-1; CDR3 DNA: TGCGCCAGCAGCCAAGATCGGGGTGGAATTGCAACTAATGAAAAACTGTTTTTT; CDR3 protein: CASSQDRGGIATNEKLFF
D gene: -; clone size: once; J gene: TRBJ2-1; V gene: TRBV7-8; CDR3 DNA: TGTGCCAGCAGCTTAGTTTCTTTCTCCTACAATGAGCAGTTCTTC; CDR3 protein: CASSLVSFSYNEQFF
D gene: TRBD2; clone size: -; J gene: TRBJ2-1; V gene: TRBV4-1; CDR3 DNA: TGCGCCAGCAGCCAAGATTGGGGGACTAGCGGGAATAATGAGCAGTTCTTC; CDR3 protein: CASSQDWGTSGNNEQFF
D gene: -; clone size: -; J gene: TRBJ2-3; V gene: TRBV29-1; CDR3 DNA: TGCAGCGTCGAGACTGCAGATACGCAGTATTTT; CDR3 protein: CSVETADTQYF
D gene: -; clone size: -; J gene: TRBJ1-1; V gene: TRBV5-4; CDR3 DNA: TGTGCCAGCAGCGCGGGACCGCTGAACACTGAAGCTTTCTTT; CDR3 protein: CASSAGPLNTEAFF
D gene: -; clone size: -; J gene: TRBJ1-5; V gene: TRBV18; CDR3 DNA: TGTGCCAGCTCACCTGCCAGTCCCAATCAGCCCCAGCATTTT; CDR3 protein: CASSPASPNQPQHF
D gene: TRBD1; clone size: -; J gene: TRBJ1-5; V gene: TRBV7-2; CDR3 DNA: TGTGCCAGCAGCACGGGGACAGGGGTTCAGCCCCAGCATTTT; CDR3 protein: CASSTGTGVQPQHF
D gene: -; clone size: -; J gene: TRBJ2-1; V gene: TRBV28; CDR3 DNA: TGTGCCAGCAGTGCGAACTACAATGAGCAGTTCTTC; CDR3 protein: CASSANYNEQFF
D gene: -; clone size: -; J gene: TRBJ2-1; V gene: TRBV9; CDR3 DNA: TGTGCCAGCAGCGTAGGAAGGGGGAGGGCCATCCATGAGCAGTTCTTC; CDR3 protein: CASSVGRGRAIHEQFF
D gene: -; clone size: once; J gene: TRBJ2-7; V gene: TRBV27; CDR3 DNA: TGTGCCAGCAGTTTATCGGGGCGACTCGAGCAGTACTTC; CDR3 protein: CASSLSGRLEQYF
D gene: -; clone size: few; J gene: TRBJ1-2; V gene: TRBV6-5; CDR3 DNA: TGTGCCAGCAGTTATTTCCGTGATATCGGGTACACCTTC; CDR3 protein: CASSYFRDIGYTF
D gene: -; clone size: -; J gene: TRBJ2-6; V gene: TRBV5-4; CDR3 DNA: TGTGCCAGCAGCTCCCGGAGCTCTGGGGCCAACGTCCTGACTTTC; CDR3 protein: CASSSRSSGANVLTF
D gene: TRBD1; clone size: -; J gene: TRBJ1-2; V gene: TRBV5-1; CDR3 DNA: TGCGCCAGCAGCTTGGAGACAGGGTCCGTCTACACCTTC; CDR3 protein: CASSLETGSVYTF
D gene: TRBD1; clone size: -; J gene: TRBJ2-3; V gene: TRBV7-9; CDR3 DNA: TGTGCCAGCAGTTCCGGACAGGGAAGGTTCACAGATACGCAGTATTTT; CDR3 protein: CASSSGQGRFTDTQYF
D gene: TRBD1; clone size: once; J gene: TRBJ2-1; V gene: TRBV5-6; CDR3 DNA: TGTGCCAGCAGCTGGGGACAGCCCGGGAATGAGCAGTTCTTC; CDR3 protein: CASSWGQPGNEQFF
D gene: -; clone size: -; J gene: TRBJ2-7; V gene: TRBV27; CDR3 DNA: TGTGCCAGCAGTTTGTGGGACTCTAGCTACGAGCAGTACTTC; CDR3 protein: CASSLWDSSYEQYF
D gene: -; clone size: -; J gene: TRBJ2-7; V gene: TRBV20-1; CDR3 DNA: TGCAGTGCTGGGGGCCCCTACGAGCAGTACTTC; CDR3 protein: CSAGGPYEQYF
D gene: -; clone size: -; J gene: TRBJ2-7; V gene: TRBV2; CDR3 DNA: TGTGCCAGCAGTGAGCGGGACTGGGGGAGGAACGAGCAGTACTTC; CDR3 protein: CASSERDWGRNEQYF
D gene: -; clone size: few; J gene: TRBJ2-5; V gene: TRBV7-9; CDR3 DNA: TGTGCCAGCAGCTTCGGCAGGGAAGAAGAGACCCAGTACTTC; CDR3 protein: CASSFGREEETQYF
D gene: -; clone size: -; J gene: TRBJ2-3; V gene: TRBV30; CDR3 DNA: TGTGCCTGGAGCTTCCAATGGGCCCCAGATACGCAGTATTTT; CDR3 protein: CAWSFQWAPDTQYF
D gene: TRBD1; clone size: -; J gene: TRBJ2-2; V gene: TRBV5-1; CDR3 DNA: TGCGCCAGCACGGGACAGGGGTCCACCGGGGAGCTGTTTTTT; CDR3 protein: CASTGQGSTGELFF
D gene: -; clone size: -; J gene: TRBJ1-1; V gene: TRBV18; CDR3 DNA: TGTGCCAGCTCACCCGCCCGGGGCACTGAAGCTTTCTTT; CDR3 protein: CASSPARGTEAFF
D gene: TRBD1; clone size: -; J gene: TRBJ2-2; V gene: TRBV11-3; CDR3 DNA: TGTGCCAGCAGCTTACCGGGACAGGAGAACACCGGGGAGCTGTTTTTT; CDR3 protein: CASSLPGQENTGELFF
D gene: -; clone size: -; J gene: TRBJ2-7; V gene: TRBV29-1; CDR3 DNA: TGCAGCGTTAATAAGAGGGGACACCACTCCTACGAGCAGTACTTC; CDR3 protein: CSVNKRGHHSYEQYF
D gene: TRBD2; clone size: few; J gene: TRBJ2-2; V gene: TRBV6-5; CDR3 DNA: TGTGCCAGCAGCCGCGGGGGTACCGGGGAGCTGTTTTTT; CDR3 protein: CASSRGGTGELFF
D gene: TRBD1; clone size: -; J gene: TRBJ1-4; V gene: TRBV28; CDR3 DNA: TGTGCCAGCAGCCTTACAGGGGCGACTAATGAAAAACTGTTTTTT; CDR3 protein: CASSLTGATNEKLFF
D gene: -; clone size: -; J gene: TRBJ2-1; V gene: TRBV27; CDR3 DNA: TGTGCCAGCAGAGGCGGGGCCCCCTACAATGAGCAGTTCTTC; CDR3 protein: CASRGGAPYNEQFF
D gene: TRBD1; clone size: -; J gene: TRBJ2-7; V gene: TRBV7-6; CDR3 DNA: TGTGCCAGCAGCTTAGAACAGGGGGTACCTTACGAGCAGTACTTC; CDR3 protein: CASSLEQGVPYEQYF
D gene: TRBD1; clone size: -; J gene: TRBJ1-4; V gene: TRBV5-1; CDR3 DNA: TGCGCCAGCTCCCGGACAGGTTCTAATGAAAAACTGTTTTTT; CDR3 protein: CASSRTGSNEKLFF
D gene: -; clone size: -; J gene: TRBJ2-4; V gene: TRBV27; CDR3 DNA: TGTGCCAGCAGCCCTACTTCGGACAGTCCAGCCAAAAACATTCAGTACTTC; CDR3 protein: CASSPTSDSPAKNIQYF
D gene: TRBD2; clone size: -; J gene: TRBJ2-3; V gene: TRBV10-3; CDR3 DNA: TGTGCCATCAGTGAGGGCGGGAGGGCATCGGATACGCAGTATTTT; CDR3 protein: CAISEGGRASDTQYF
D gene: -; clone size: -; J gene: TRBJ2-5; V gene: TRBV28; CDR3 DNA: TGTGCCAGCAGTTCTCCCACTTTGACCCAGTACTTC; CDR3 protein: CASSSPTLTQYF
D gene: TRBD2; clone size: -; J gene: TRBJ2-3; V gene: TRBV6-4; CDR3 DNA: TGTGCCAGCAGTCGACTAGCGAACGACACAGATACGCAGTATTTT; CDR3 protein: CASSRLANDTDTQYF
D gene: TRBD1; clone size: -; J gene: TRBJ2-5; V gene: TRBV18; CDR3 DNA: TGTGCCAGCTCACCAGGACAGGGACGGGAGACCCAGTACTTC; CDR3 protein: CASSPGQGRETQYF
D gene: -; clone size: -; J gene: TRBJ2-7; V gene: TRBV19; CDR3 DNA: TGTGCCAGTAGAGCGGAAATACCCCCCTACGAGCAGTACTTC; CDR3 protein: CASRAEIPPYEQYF
D gene: TRBD2; clone size: -; J gene: TRBJ2-1; V gene: TRBV5-1; CDR3 DNA: TGCGCCAGCAGCTGGGGACTAGCGGGAGGTCTTATAAGCGATGAGCAGTTCTTC; CDR3 protein: CASSWGLAGGLISDEQFF
D gene: -; clone size: once; J gene: TRBJ2-3; V gene: TRBV19; CDR3 DNA: TGTGCCAGTAGTAGTCCAGTAGATACGCAGTATTTT; CDR3 protein: CASSSPVDTQYF
D gene: -; clone size: -; J gene: TRBJ1-6; V gene: TRBV27; CDR3 DNA: TGTGCCAGCAGTTTCCAAAATTCACCCCTCCACTTT; CDR3 protein: CASSFQNSPLHF
D gene: -; clone size: -; J gene: TRBJ1-4; V gene: TRBV27; CDR3 DNA: TGTGCCAGCAGTTTATTAGGGGTTAATGAAAAACTGTTCTTT; CDR3 protein: CASSLLGVNEKLFF
D gene: -; clone size: -; J gene: TRBJ1-2; V gene: TRBV14; CDR3 DNA: TGTGCCAGCAGCCAAGTTAAATGGGCAGGGCCCGATGGCTACACCTTC; CDR3 protein: CASSQVKWAGPDGYTF